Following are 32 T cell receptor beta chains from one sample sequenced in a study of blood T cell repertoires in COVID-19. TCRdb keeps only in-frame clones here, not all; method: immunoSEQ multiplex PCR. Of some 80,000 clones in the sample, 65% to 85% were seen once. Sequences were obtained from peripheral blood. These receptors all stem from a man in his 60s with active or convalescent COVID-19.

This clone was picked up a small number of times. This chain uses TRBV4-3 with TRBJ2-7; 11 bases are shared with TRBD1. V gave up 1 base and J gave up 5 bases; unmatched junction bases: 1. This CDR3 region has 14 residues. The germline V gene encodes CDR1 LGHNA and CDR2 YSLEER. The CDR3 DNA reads TGCGCCAGCAGCCAAGTGGGACAGGGGGACGAGCAGTACTTC. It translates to CASSQVGQGDEQYF.

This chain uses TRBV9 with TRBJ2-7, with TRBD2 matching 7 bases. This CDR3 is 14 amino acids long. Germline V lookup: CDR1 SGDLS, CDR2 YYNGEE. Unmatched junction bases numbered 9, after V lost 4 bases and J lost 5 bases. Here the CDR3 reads CASSPMTSNDEQYF. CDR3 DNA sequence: TGTGCCAGCAGCCCCATGACTAGCAACGACGAGCAGTACTTC.

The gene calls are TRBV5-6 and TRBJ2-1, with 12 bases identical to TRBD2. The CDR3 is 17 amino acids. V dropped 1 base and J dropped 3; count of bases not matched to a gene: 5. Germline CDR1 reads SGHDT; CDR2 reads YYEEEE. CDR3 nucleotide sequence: TGTGCCAGCAGCTTGCCGACTAGCGGGGGTAGCTACAATGAGCAGTTCTTC. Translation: CASSLPTSGGSYNEQFF.

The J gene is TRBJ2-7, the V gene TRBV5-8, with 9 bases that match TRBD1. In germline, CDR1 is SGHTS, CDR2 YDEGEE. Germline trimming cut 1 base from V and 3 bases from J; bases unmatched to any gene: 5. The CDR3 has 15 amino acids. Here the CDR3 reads CASSLNDRGSYEQYF. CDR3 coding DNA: TGTGCCAGCAGCTTGAATGACAGGGGGAGCTACGAGCAGTACTTC.

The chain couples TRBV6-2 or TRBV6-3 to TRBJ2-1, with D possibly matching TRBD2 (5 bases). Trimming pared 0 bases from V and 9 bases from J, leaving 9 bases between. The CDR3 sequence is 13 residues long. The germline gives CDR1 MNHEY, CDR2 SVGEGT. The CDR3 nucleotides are TGTGCCAGCAGTTACTCGACGGGGTCTGAGCAGTTCTTC. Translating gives CASSYSTGSEQFF.

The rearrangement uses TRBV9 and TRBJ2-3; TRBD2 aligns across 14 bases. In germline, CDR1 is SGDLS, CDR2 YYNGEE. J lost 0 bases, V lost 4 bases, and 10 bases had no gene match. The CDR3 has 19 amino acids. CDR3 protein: CASSLGQGLAGASTDTQYF. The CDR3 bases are TGTGCCAGCAGCCTCGGACAGGGACTAGCGGGGGCTAGCACAGATACGCAGTATTTT.

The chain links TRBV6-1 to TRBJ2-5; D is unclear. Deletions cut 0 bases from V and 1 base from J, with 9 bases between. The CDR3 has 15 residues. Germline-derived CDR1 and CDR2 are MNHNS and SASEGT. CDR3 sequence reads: CASSEAGIIQETQYF. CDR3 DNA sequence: TGTGCCAGCAGTGAAGCGGGCATCATCCAAGAGACCCAGTACTTC.

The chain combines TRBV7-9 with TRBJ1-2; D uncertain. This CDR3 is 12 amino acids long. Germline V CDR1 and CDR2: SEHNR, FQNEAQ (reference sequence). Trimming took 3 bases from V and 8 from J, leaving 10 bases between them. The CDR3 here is CASSFSREGYTF. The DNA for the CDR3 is TGTGCCAGCAGCTTCTCCCGTGAGGGCTACACCTTC.

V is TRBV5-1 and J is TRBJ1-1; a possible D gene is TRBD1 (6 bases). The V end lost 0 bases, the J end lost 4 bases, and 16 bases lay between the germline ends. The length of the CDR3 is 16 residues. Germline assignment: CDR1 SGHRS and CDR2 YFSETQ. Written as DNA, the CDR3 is TGCGCCAGCAGCTTGGAGCCTGGGGTCAGGGGCACTGAAGCTTTCTTT. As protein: CASSLEPGVRGTEAFF. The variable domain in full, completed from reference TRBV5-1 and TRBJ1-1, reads KAGVTQTPRYLIKTRGQQVTLSCSPISGHRSVSWYQQTPGQGLQFLFEYFSETQRNKGNFPGRFSGRQFSNSRSEMNVSTLELGDSALYLCASSLEPGVRGTEAFFGQGTRLTVV.

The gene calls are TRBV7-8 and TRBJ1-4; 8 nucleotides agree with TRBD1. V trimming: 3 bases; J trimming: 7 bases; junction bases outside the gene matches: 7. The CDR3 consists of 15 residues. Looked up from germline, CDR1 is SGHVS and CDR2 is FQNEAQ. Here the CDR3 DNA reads TGTGCCAGCAGCTTTACAGGGGGGGTCGGTGAAAAACTGTTTTTT. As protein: CASSFTGGVGEKLFF.

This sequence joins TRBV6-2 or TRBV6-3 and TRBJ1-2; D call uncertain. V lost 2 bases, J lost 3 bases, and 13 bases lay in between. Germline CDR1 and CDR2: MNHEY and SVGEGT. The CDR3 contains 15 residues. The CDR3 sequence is CASSYGADLDYGYTF. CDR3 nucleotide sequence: TGTGCCAGCAGTTACGGCGCCGACCTAGACTATGGCTACACCTTC.

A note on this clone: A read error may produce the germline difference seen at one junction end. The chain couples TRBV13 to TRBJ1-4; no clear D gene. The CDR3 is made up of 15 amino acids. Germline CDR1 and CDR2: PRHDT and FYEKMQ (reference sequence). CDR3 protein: CASSVGKGAGEKLFF. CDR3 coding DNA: TGTGCCAGCAGCGTAGGCAAGGGAGCGGGTGAAAAACTGTTTTTT.

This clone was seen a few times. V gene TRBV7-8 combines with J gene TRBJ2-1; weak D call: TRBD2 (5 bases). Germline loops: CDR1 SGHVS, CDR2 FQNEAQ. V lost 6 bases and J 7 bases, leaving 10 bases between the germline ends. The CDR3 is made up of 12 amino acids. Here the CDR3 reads CASRYRTNEQFF. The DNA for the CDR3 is TGTGCCAGCAGATATCGGACTAATGAGCAGTTCTTC.

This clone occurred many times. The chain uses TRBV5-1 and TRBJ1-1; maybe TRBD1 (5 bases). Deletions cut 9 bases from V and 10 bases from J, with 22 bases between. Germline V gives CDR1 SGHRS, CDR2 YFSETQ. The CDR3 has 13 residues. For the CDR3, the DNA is TGCGCCACTGAGCCGGGACTCCCTCGGGGAGCTTTCTTT. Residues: CATEPGLPRGAFF.

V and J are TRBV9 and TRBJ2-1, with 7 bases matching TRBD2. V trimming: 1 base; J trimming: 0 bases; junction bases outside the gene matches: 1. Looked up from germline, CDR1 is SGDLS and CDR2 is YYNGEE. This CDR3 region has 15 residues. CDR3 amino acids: CASSVRLASYNEQFF. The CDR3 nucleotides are TGTGCCAGCAGCGTAAGACTAGCCTCCTACAATGAGCAGTTCTTC.

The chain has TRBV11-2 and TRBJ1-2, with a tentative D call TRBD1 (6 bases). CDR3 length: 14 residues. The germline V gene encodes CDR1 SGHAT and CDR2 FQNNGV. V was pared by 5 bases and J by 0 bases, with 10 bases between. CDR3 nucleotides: TGTGCCAGCAGCCCCAGGACAGCTAACTATGGCTACACCTTC. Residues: CASSPRTANYGYTF.

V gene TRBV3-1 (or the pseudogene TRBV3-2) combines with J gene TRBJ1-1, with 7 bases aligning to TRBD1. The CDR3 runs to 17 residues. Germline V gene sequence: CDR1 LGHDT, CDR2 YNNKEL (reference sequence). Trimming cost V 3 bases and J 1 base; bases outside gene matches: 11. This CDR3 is CASSQIDDGTANTEAFF. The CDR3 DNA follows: TGTGCCAGCAGCCAGATAGATGATGGGACAGCGAACACTGAAGCTTTCTTT.

The CDR3 DNA sequence: TGTGCCAGCACGGGACTAGTCACAGATACGCAGTATTTT. Its protein is CASTGLVTDTQYF. The chain couples TRBV27 to TRBJ2-3; TRBD2 aligns across 8 bases. J gave up 2 bases and V 7 bases, and 2 bases lay outside the gene matches. Germline V gene data show CDR1 as MNHEY and CDR2 as SMNVEV (reference sequence). This CDR3 spans 13 amino acids.

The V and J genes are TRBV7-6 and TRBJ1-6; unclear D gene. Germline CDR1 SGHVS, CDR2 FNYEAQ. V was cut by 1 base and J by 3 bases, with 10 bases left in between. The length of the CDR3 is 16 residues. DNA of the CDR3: TGTGCCAGCAGCTTAGGCCAGAAAAACTATAATTCACCCCTCCACTTT. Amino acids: CASSLGQKNYNSPLHF.

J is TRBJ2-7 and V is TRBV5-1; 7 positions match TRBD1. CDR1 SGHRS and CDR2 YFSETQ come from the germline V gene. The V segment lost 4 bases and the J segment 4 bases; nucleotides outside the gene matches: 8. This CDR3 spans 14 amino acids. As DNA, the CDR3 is TGCGCCAGCAGCGGACTTCCGGGACAGTACGAGCAGTACTTC. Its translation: CASSGLPGQYEQYF.

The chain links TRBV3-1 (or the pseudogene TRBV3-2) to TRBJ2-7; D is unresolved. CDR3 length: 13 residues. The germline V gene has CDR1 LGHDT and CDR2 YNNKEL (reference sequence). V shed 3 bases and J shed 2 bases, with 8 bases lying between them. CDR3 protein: CASSQRPTYEQYF. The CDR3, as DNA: TGTGCCAGCAGCCAGCGGCCGACCTACGAGCAGTACTTC.

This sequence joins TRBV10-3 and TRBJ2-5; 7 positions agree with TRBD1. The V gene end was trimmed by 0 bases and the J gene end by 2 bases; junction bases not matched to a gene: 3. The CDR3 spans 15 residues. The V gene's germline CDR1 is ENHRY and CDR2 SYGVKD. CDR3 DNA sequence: TGTGCCATCAGTGAGTCGACAGGGTGGCAAGAGACCCAGTACTTC. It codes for CAISESTGWQETQYF.

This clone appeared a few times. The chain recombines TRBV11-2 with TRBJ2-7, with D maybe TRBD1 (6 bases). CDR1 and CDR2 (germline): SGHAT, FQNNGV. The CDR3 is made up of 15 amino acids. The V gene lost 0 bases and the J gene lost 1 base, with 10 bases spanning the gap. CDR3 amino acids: CASSLEQGRSYEQYF. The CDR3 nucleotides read TGTGCCAGCAGCTTAGAACAGGGTAGATCCTACGAGCAGTACTTC.

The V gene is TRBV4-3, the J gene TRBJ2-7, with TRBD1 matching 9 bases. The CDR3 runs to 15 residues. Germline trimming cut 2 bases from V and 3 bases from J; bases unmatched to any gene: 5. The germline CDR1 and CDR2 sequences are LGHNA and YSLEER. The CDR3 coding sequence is TGCGCCAGCAGCCAACACCGGGGACAGGGCTACGAGCAGTACTTC. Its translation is CASSQHRGQGYEQYF.

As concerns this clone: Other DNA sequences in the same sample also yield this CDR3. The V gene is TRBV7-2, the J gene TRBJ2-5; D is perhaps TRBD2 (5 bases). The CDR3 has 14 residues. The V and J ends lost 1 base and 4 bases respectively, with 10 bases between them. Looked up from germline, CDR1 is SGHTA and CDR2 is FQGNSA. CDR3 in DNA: TGTGCCAGCAGCTTAGGGGCTAGCCCAGAGACCCAGTACTTC. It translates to CASSLGASPETQYF.

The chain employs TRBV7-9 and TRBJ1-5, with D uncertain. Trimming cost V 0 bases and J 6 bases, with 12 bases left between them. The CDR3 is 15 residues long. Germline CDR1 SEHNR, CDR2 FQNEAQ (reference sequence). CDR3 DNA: TGTGCCAGCAGCTTAGCTTCTACGGCGGGTCAGCCCCAGCATTTT. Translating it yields CASSLASTAGQPQHF.

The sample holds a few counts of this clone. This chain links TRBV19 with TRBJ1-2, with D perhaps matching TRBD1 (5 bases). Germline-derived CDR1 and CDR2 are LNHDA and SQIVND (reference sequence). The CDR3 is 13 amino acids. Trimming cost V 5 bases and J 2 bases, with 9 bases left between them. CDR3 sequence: CASSRQTNYGYTF. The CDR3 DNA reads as TGTGCCAGTAGTCGACAGACCAACTATGGCTACACCTTC.

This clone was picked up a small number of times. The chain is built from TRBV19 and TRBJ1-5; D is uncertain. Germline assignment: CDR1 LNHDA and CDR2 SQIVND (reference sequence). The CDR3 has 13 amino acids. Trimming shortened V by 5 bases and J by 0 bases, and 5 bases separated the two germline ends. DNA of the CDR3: TGTGCCAGTAGTTCTAATAGCAATCAGCCCCAGCATTTT. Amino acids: CASSSNSNQPQHF.

The CDR3 region has the DNA TGCAGTGCTAGTCCCCTTTCGGGAGGGTCCTCACCCCTCCACTTT. It encodes CSASPLSGGSSPLHF. The chain has TRBV20-1 and TRBJ1-6; no firm D call. Germline CDR1 is DFQATT and CDR2 is SNEGSKA (reference sequence). This CDR3 contains 15 residues. Trimming took 3 bases from V and 10 from J, leaving 19 bases between them.

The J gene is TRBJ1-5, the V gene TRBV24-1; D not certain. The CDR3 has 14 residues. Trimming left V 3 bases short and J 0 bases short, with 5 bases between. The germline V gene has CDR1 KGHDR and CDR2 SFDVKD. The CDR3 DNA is TGTGCCACCAGTGATCTAATTAGCAATCAGCCCCAGCATTTT. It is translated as CATSDLISNQPQHF.

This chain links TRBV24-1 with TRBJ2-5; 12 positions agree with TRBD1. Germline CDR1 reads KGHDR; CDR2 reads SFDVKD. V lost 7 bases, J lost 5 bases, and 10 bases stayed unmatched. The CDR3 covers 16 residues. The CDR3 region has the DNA TGTGCCACCAGCGAGGCGGGGACAGGGGGCTATGAGACCCAGTACTTC. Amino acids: CATSEAGTGGYETQYF.

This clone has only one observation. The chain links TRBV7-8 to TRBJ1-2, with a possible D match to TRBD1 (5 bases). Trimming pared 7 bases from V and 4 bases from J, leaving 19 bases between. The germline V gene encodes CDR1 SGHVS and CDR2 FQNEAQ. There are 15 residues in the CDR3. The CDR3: CASTTSGVGAYGYTF. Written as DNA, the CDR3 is TGTGCCAGCACCACTTCGGGCGTTGGGGCCTATGGCTACACCTTC.